The entry below gives a single T cell receptor (beta chain) sequence along with its context. The target antigen is unknown. This specimen belongs to a study of relationships among human T cell subsets. Study-wide results and caveats: Some CD4+CD8+ double-positive cells may remain after bead sorting. Clones with over 100 reads held over 60% of CD8+ cytotoxic sequences.

From mRNA, alpha and beta CDR3 regions were amplified using semiquantitative ARM-PCR. Tagged nested gene-specific primers were used first, then communal superprimers amplified exponentially. Before the second round, exonuclease removed the nested primers. TCRdb called the multiplex PCR reads again in MiXCR, with one record for every CDR3 protein. Among some 16,000 distinct CDR3 sequences listed, around 62% were seen once. CDR3 size: 17 residues. The ends were cut back, 4 bases at V and 4 bases at J, with 20 bases in the middle. CDR1 and CDR2 from the germline V gene are LNHDA and SQIVND (reference sequence).

The chain uses TRBV19 and TRBJ2-4, with a tentative D call TRBD2 (6 bases). Sequencing used total T cells sorted from blood. This sequence originates from a middle-aged man in good health. This chain's CDR3 is CASSTPGRSEGKNIQYF. In DNA form, the CDR3 reads TGTGCCAGTAGTACCCCCGGGAGATCAGAAGGGAAAAACATTCAGTACTTC.